This passage covers 17 T cell receptor beta chains from one sample sequenced in a study of blood T cell repertoires in COVID-19 (TCRdb year 2020). Library preparation employed the immunoSEQ multiplex PCR assay. Imported from immuneACCESS, the table was reduced by TCRdb to in-frame sequences with V and J called. These copies leave out some clones; in studies compared against another copy, an unresolved V gene accounts for under half, and the cause of the remainder is not known. The sample table records approximately 220,000 clones; around 82% of these occur just once. Roughly 4.8% of the sample is taken by the ten largest. The sample taken for sequencing was PBMCs or T cells enriched from blood (not recorded which). These receptors were collected from a woman in her forties or fifties who had been exposed to COVID-19.

The gene calls are TRBV7-9 and TRBJ1-3; D not certain. V shed 6 bases and J shed 1 base, with 7 bases lying between them. The CDR3 is made up of 13 amino acids. Germline V gene data show CDR1 as SEHNR and CDR2 as FQNEAQ (reference sequence). The CDR3 DNA follows: TGTGCCAGCAGGGAGGGTTCTGGAAACACCATATATTTT. Amino acid sequence: CASREGSGNTIYF.

The CDR3 reads CAISEFPGRSDEKLFF. The CDR3 DNA sequence: TGTGCCATCAGTGAGTTCCCAGGGAGGTCGGATGAAAAACTGTTTTTT. V usage is TRBV10-3 and J usage is TRBJ1-4, with D possibly being TRBD1 (5 bases). This CDR3 spans 16 amino acids. V gave up 1 base and J gave up 6 bases, with 15 bases separating them. Germline CDR1 and CDR2: ENHRY and SYGVKD.

This chain connects TRBV10-3 to TRBJ2-5; 8 positions match TRBD2. J lost 5 bases, V lost 1 base, and 3 bases had no gene match. The CDR3 is 14 amino acids. CDR1 and CDR2 (germline): ENHRY, SYGVKD. The CDR3 is CAISEWRGAETQYF. For the CDR3, the DNA is TGTGCCATCAGTGAGTGGCGGGGGGCCGAGACCCAGTACTTC.

V is TRBV2 and J is TRBJ2-1; 8 nucleotides match TRBD2. From germline, CDR1 is SNHLY and CDR2 FYNNEI. The CDR3 extends over 14 amino acids. V was clipped by 4 bases and J by 5 bases; unmatched bases: 4. The CDR3 coding sequence is TGTGCCAGCAGTGGACTAGCGAAGGACAATGAGCAGTTCTTC. Protein sequence: CASSGLAKDNEQFF.

This clone was recorded once. This sample also contains other DNA sequences that code for the same CDR3. The chain has TRBV19 and TRBJ1-1, with TRBD1 as a possible D gene (5 bases). Germline V CDR1 and CDR2: LNHDA, SQIVND (reference sequence). V gave up 1 base and J gave up 2 bases, with 8 bases separating them. CDR3 size: 14 residues. CDR3 nucleotide sequence: TGTGCCAGTAGTATAGGGCAGGGAAACACTGAAGCTTTCTTT. This sequence encodes CASSIGQGNTEAFF.

The V call is TRBV6-5, the J call TRBJ2-4; 8 bases are a match to TRBD2. The CDR3 spans 13 residues. The ends lost 6 bases at V and 13 bases at J; junction bases unmatched: 11. Germline V gives CDR1 MNHEY, CDR2 SVGAGI. The CDR3 DNA reads as TGTGCCAGCAGACTTAGCGGGGCCACCAGGCAGTACTTC. This gives the protein CASRLSGATRQYF.

This sequence joins TRBV3-1 (or the pseudogene TRBV3-2) and TRBJ1-1, with a weak D call TRBD1 (5 bases). V dropped 2 bases and J dropped 9 bases, with 13 bases sitting between them. Germline lookup yields CDR1 LGHDT and CDR2 YNNKEL (reference sequence). The CDR3 contains 13 residues. CDR3: CASSQQGLRKAFF. The CDR3, as DNA: TGTGCCAGCAGCCAACAGGGATTGAGGAAAGCTTTCTTT.

V and J are TRBV6-4 and TRBJ2-5; D unclear. V lost 5 bases to trimming and J lost 1 base, with 8 bases between them. The CDR3 runs to 13 residues. Germline loops: CDR1 MRHNA, CDR2 SNTAGT. The CDR3 region is CASSSGPQETQYF. In nucleotides, the CDR3 is TGTGCCAGCAGTTCTGGCCCCCAAGAGACCCAGTACTTC.

The rearrangement links TRBV5-1 to TRBJ1-2, with 10 bases aligning to TRBD1. The CDR3 totals 13 residues. CDR1 and CDR2 from the germline V gene are SGHRS and YFSETQ. Trimming at V came to 6 bases and at J to 6 bases, leaving 5 bases not matched to a gene. In nucleotides, the CDR3 is TGCGCCAGCAAGGGACAGGGGCGTCATGGCTACACCTTC. This translates into CASKGQGRHGYTF.

J is TRBJ2-3 and V is TRBV4-2, with TRBD2 matching 7 bases. Trimming cost V 1 base and J 3 bases; bases outside gene matches: 13. Germline V gene sequence: CDR1 LGHNA, CDR2 YNFKEQ. CDR3 length: 18 amino acids. CDR3 residues: CASSQGAGQPGGTDTQYF. The CDR3 DNA reads TGTGCCAGCAGCCAAGGGGCGGGCCAACCGGGAGGTACAGATACGCAGTATTTT.

The rearrangement links TRBV6-5 to TRBJ2-1; 8 bases line up with TRBD2. The V gene's germline CDR1 is MNHEY and CDR2 SVGAGI. There are 14 residues in the CDR3. Germline trimming cut 5 bases from V and 8 bases from J; bases unmatched to any gene: 8. The CDR3 protein is CASSKRGPGDEQFF. In DNA, the CDR3 is TGTGCCAGCAGTAAGCGGGGGCCTGGGGATGAGCAGTTCTTC.

The rearrangement uses TRBV6-5 and TRBJ1-3; D gene ambiguous. Germline CDR1 is MNHEY and CDR2 is SVGAGI. The CDR3 spans 15 residues. V gave up 6 bases and J gave up 0 bases, with 12 bases separating them. CDR3 coding DNA: TGTGCCAGCAGCGCTGGGCAGGCCTCTGGAAACACCATATATTTT. It yields the protein CASSAGQASGNTIYF.

The chain carries TRBV7-9 and TRBJ1-1; 7 bases fit TRBD1. V lost 5 bases, J lost 8 bases, and 11 bases stayed unmatched. This CDR3 is built from 14 residues. Germline CDR1 SEHNR, CDR2 FQNEAQ (reference sequence). The DNA for the CDR3 is TGTGCCAGCAGCCGTGACAGGGCCGGCGGGGAAGCTTTCTTT. Its protein is CASSRDRAGGEAFF.

This chain joins TRBV6-5 and TRBJ1-1; D call uncertain. There are 15 residues in the CDR3. V lost 6 bases and J 4 bases, leaving 18 bases between the germline ends. CDR1 and CDR2 (germline): MNHEY, SVGAGI. The chain's CDR3 is CASRALRIEGTEAFF. CDR3 DNA: TGTGCCAGCAGGGCCCTCAGGATCGAGGGCACTGAAGCTTTCTTT.

The V and J genes are TRBV4-1 and TRBJ2-7, with D possibly matching TRBD2 (6 bases). Per germline, CDR1 MGHRA and CDR2 YSYEKL. V lost 2 bases to trimming and J lost 0 bases, with 20 bases between them. The length of the CDR3 is 18 residues. For the CDR3, the DNA is TGCGCCAGCAGCCAAAACTTGCCCCTGGCGGGGAGCTCCTACGAGCAGTACTTC. Its translation is CASSQNLPLAGSSYEQYF.

The J gene is TRBJ2-7, the V gene TRBV5-4; 9 bases fit TRBD2. CDR1 SGHNT and CDR2 YYREEE come from the germline V gene (reference sequence). This CDR3 spans 15 amino acids. The V gene end was trimmed by 0 bases and the J gene end by 4 bases; junction bases not matched to a gene: 5. The CDR3 here is CASSLGVAGVYEQYF. The CDR3, as DNA: TGTGCCAGCAGCTTGGGGGTAGCGGGGGTATACGAGCAGTACTTC.

The rearrangement joins TRBV19 to TRBJ1-5; no firm D call. V lost 6 bases and J lost 7, with 19 bases in between. This CDR3 contains 15 residues. CDR1 is LNHDA and CDR2 is SQIVND in the germline V gene (reference sequence). Here the CDR3 reads CASSILVGEGQPQHF. CDR3 nucleotide sequence: TGTGCCAGTAGCATCCTAGTGGGAGAGGGCCAGCCCCAGCATTTT.